This TCR beta chain derives from a study of beta chain features in type 1 diabetes. The authors reverse transcribed all of the isolated RNA, so sequencing captured expressed TCRB transcripts. The protocol was immunoSEQ multiplex PCR, while the TCRdb copy is restricted to in-frame clones and leaves out a portion. The sample lists some 240,000 clones, 16% occurring once. As for this clone: Antigen specificity is unknown.

Overall study results and limits: Significant though moderate, a shortening of TCRB CDR3s appeared in all four CD4+ subsets of Type 1 diabetes patients.

This TCR was recovered from a man aged 25-40 years with type 1 diabetes. Sequencing was performed on naive CD4+ T cells from blood.

The CDR3, as DNA: TGCGCCAGCAGCCAAGATCTGGATAGCGGGACGCGGGTGGATACGCAGTATTTT. Translating it yields CASSQDLDSGTRVDTQYF. J is TRBJ2-3 and V is TRBV4-1; 8 bases fit TRBD2. CDR3 length: 18 amino acids. The trim removed 0 bases at V and 6 bases at J, leaving 14 bases unmatched. CDR1 and CDR2 (germline): MGHRA, YSYEKL.